One and the same sample provided the 9 T cell receptor beta chains below, sequenced in a study of OX40 agonist ivuxolimab in advanced cancers. Clones were read by immunoSEQ multiplex PCR, and TCRdb kept only the in-frame ones, dropping some. In the table there are around 57,000 clones, 86% of which are singletons. Sequencing was performed on CD4+ or CD8+ T cells sorted from blood, taken in a trial of the OX40 agonist ivuxolimab. Every receptor here comes from an adult with an advanced solid tumor such as melanoma, head and neck, liver or kidney cancer.

CDR3: CASSPGPGDYGYTF. The CDR3 DNA is TGTGCCAGCAGCCCCGGGCCCGGGGACTATGGCTACACCTTC. The V call is TRBV6-1, the J call TRBJ1-2; D is undetermined. V was trimmed by 6 bases and J by 3 bases, leaving 14 bases between them. CDR1 and CDR2 (germline): MNHNS, SASEGT. This CDR3 comprises 14 residues.

V is TRBV7-3 and J is TRBJ2-6, with 9 bases aligning to TRBD1. CDR1 is SGHTA and CDR2 is FQGTGA in the germline V gene. With V trimmed by 5 bases and J by 3 bases, 8 bases remained unmatched. The CDR3 covers 17 residues. The DNA for the CDR3 is TGTGCCAGCAGCCCCCAACAGGGGGCGCTTGGGGCCAACGTCCTGACTTTC. Translation gives CASSPQQGALGANVLTF.

The rearrangement uses TRBV2 and TRBJ1-6; no reliable D call. The V gene lost 2 bases and the J gene lost 8 bases, with 10 bases spanning the gap. CDR3 size: 14 residues. CDR1 is SNHLY, CDR2 FYNNEI, per germline. CDR3 in DNA: TGTGCCAGCAGTGAACAGCATGGGGATTCACCCCTCCACTTT. Residues: CASSEQHGDSPLHF.

The chain employs TRBV6-1 and TRBJ2-3, with D tentatively TRBD2 (6 bases). V dropped 7 bases and J dropped 2 bases, with 10 bases sitting between them. Germline CDR1 and CDR2: MNHNS and SASEGT. This CDR3 contains 13 residues. The CDR3 reads CASKEGVTDTQYF. The CDR3 DNA reads TGTGCCAGCAAGGAGGGTGTCACAGATACGCAGTATTTT.

The chain couples TRBV12-1 to TRBJ2-1; TRBD1 is taken as the D call from the table, unchecked against the DNA. TRBV12-1 is given as a pseudogene. The CDR3 spans 16 residues. The CDR3 here is CASSSSWRRGPVEQFF. CDR3 nucleotides: TGTGCCAGCAGCTCCTCCTGGCGAAGGGGGCCGGTTGAGCAGTTCTTC.

The chain carries TRBV28 and TRBJ2-7; D is unresolved. The CDR3 loop spans 14 amino acids. The germline CDR1 and CDR2 sequences are MDHEN and SYDVKM. The V gene lost 2 bases and the J gene lost 3 bases, with 11 bases spanning the gap. The CDR3 sequence: CASSLRPSDYEQYF. CDR3 sequence (DNA): TGTGCCAGCAGTTTAAGGCCCTCAGACTACGAGCAGTACTTC.

The chain recombines TRBV30 with TRBJ2-1; 7 nucleotides line up with TRBD2. With 3 bases clipped from V and 6 bases from J, the junction kept 11 bases outside the gene matches. The length of the CDR3 is 15 residues. Germline values: CDR1 GTSNPN, CDR2 SVGIG (reference sequence). The CDR3 region is CAWRPRTRPTNEQFF. DNA for the CDR3: TGTGCCTGGAGGCCCCGGACTAGACCGACCAATGAGCAGTTCTTC.

This chain joins TRBV29-1 and TRBJ1-1; D may be TRBD1 (5 bases). CDR1 SQVTM and CDR2 ANQGSEA come from the germline V gene. The V gene lost 2 bases and the J gene lost 5 bases, with 15 bases spanning the gap. CDR3 size: 14 residues. The CDR3 bases are TGCAGCGTTGAAAGGTCGCCAGGGAGGACTGAAGCTTTCTTT. This codes for CSVERSPGRTEAFF.

This clone was seen only a few times. The sample has other DNA sequences that encode this CDR3 too. The rearrangement joins TRBV18 to TRBJ1-1; TRBD1 matches 7 bases. The CDR3 consists of 16 residues. The V and J ends lost 1 base and 0 bases, in that order; junction bases with no gene match: 5. The germline gives CDR1 KGHSH, CDR2 LQKENI. CDR3 in amino acids: CASSPRSTGLNTEAFF. CDR3 coding DNA: TGTGCCAGCTCACCACGATCGACAGGGTTGAACACTGAAGCTTTCTTT.